This passage covers 32 T cell receptor beta chains from one sample sequenced in a study of cytomegalovirus exposure and HLA in healthy donors (dated by TCRdb to the late 2010s). Library preparation was by the immunoSEQ multiplex PCR assay. For the multiplex PCR, a mixture combining 60 forward primers for TCR Vbeta segments and 13 reverse primers for TCR Jbeta segments was used. TCRdb re-hosts the immuneACCESS table, in-frame sequences only. Its copies lack some clones; in the studies checked, an unresolved V gene accounts for under half of them, and the cause for the rest is not known. The sample has under 200,000 clones on record, more than 9.5% of them singletons. The ten largest clones add up to 7.8% of the sample. The sequencing input was PBMCs. The origin of the receptors is a man in his forties or fifties in good health and CMV-seropositive.

This clone was counted between two and nine times. The rearrangement joins TRBV15 to TRBJ2-5; 7 nucleotides agree with TRBD2. Germline V lookup: CDR1 LNHNV, CDR2 YYDKDF (reference sequence). The junction had 6 bases not matched to a gene; V was cut back by 0 bases and J by 2 bases. The CDR3 has 16 residues. In DNA, the CDR3 is TGTGCCACCAGCAGAGATCAAGCGGGGATACAAGAGACCCAGTACTTC. Translating it yields CATSRDQAGIQETQYF.

In DNA, the CDR3 is TGTGCCAGCAGCCTCCGGGGAGGGAATAGCAATCAGCCCCAGCATTTT. This codes for CASSLRGGNSNQPQHF. The rearrangement links TRBV16 to TRBJ1-5, with unresolved D. V lost 4 bases, J lost 0 bases, and 13 bases lay in between. Germline values: CDR1 KGHSY, CDR2 FQNENV. This CDR3 region has 16 residues.

This clone has a handful of counts. The chain links TRBV5-1 to TRBJ2-5; D might be TRBD1 (6 bases). Looked up from germline, CDR1 is SGHRS and CDR2 is YFSETQ. The CDR3 length is 12 residues. V was cut by 5 bases and J by 1 base, with 6 bases left in between. DNA of the CDR3: TGCGCCAGCAGACAGGGCCAAGAGACCCAGTACTTC. Amino acids: CASRQGQETQYF. The whole variable domain, filled in from reference TRBV5-1 and TRBJ2-5, reads KAGVTQTPRYLIKTRGQQVTLSCSPISGHRSVSWYQQTPGQGLQFLFEYFSETQRNKGNFPGRFSGRQFSNSRSEMNVSTLELGDSALYLCASRQGQETQYFGPGTRLLVL.

V and J are TRBV5-1 and TRBJ2-5; 8 nucleotides line up with TRBD2. V lost 4 bases to trimming and J lost 4 bases; unmatched junction nucleotides: 9. The CDR3 has 15 residues. CDR1 is SGHRS and CDR2 is YFSETQ in the germline V gene. CDR3 protein: CASSASSGTRETQYF. The CDR3 nucleotides are TGCGCCAGCAGCGCATCTTCAGGGACTAGAGAGACCCAGTACTTC.

V is TRBV5-4 and J is TRBJ2-7; maybe TRBD2 (6 bases). Trimming removed 7 bases from V and 2 bases from J, with 19 bases in between. Germline V CDR1 and CDR2: SGHNT, YYREEE (reference sequence). This CDR3 spans 15 amino acids. The CDR3 loop reads CASAPPRRATYEQYV. The DNA for the CDR3 is TGTGCCAGCGCCCCTCCACGGAGGGCCACCTACGAGCAGTACGTC.

The chain combines TRBV5-1 with TRBJ2-1, with TRBD1 matching 7 bases. V lost 4 bases to trimming and J lost 3 bases; unmatched junction nucleotides: 7. Germline CDR1 is SGHRS and CDR2 is YFSETQ. The CDR3 is 15 amino acids. CDR3 nucleotides: TGCGCCAGCAGCGAGGCACAGGGGAACTACAATGAGCAGTTCTTC. This translates into CASSEAQGNYNEQFF.

There are a few counts of this clone. The V gene is TRBV13, the J gene TRBJ2-1; 9 nucleotides align to TRBD1. The CDR3 spans 13 residues. V was pared by 10 bases and J by 8 bases, with 9 bases of the junction left unmatched. Germline CDR1 PRHDT, CDR2 FYEKMQ (reference sequence). CDR3 region: CATTGTGIHEQFF. As DNA, the CDR3 is TGTGCCACCACCGGGACAGGGATCCATGAGCAGTTCTTC.

The chain couples TRBV7-3 to TRBJ2-5; D remains unclear. Germline CDR1 SGHTA, CDR2 FQGTGA. V was pared by 3 bases and J by 9 bases, with 14 bases between. There are 13 residues in the CDR3. The CDR3 DNA reads TGTGCCAGCAGCTTTGACGGTGGCGGATCCCAGTACTTC. Its translation is CASSFDGGGSQYF.

The gene calls are TRBV6-5 and TRBJ1-5; D is uncertain. Trimming cost V 5 bases and J 0 bases, with 2 bases left between them. This CDR3 has 12 amino acids. Germline V CDR1 and CDR2: MNHEY, SVGAGI. CDR3 sequence (DNA): TGTGCCAGCAGTCATAGCAATCAGCCCCAGCATTTT. Its protein is CASSHSNQPQHF.

The rearrangement uses TRBV7-6 and TRBJ2-5; tentative D call: TRBD2 (5 bases). The CDR3 spans 11 residues. Germline CDR1 SGHVS, CDR2 FNYEAQ. V gave up 5 bases and J gave up 7 bases, with 8 bases separating them. The CDR3 is CASSVSGTQYF. The CDR3 region has the DNA TGTGCCAGCAGCGTCAGCGGGACCCAGTACTTC.

The rearrangement joins TRBV10-3 to TRBJ2-7, with 8 bases identical to TRBD2. Trimming cost V 2 bases and J 1 base; bases outside gene matches: 4. The CDR3 is made up of 15 amino acids. Germline CDR1 reads ENHRY; CDR2 reads SYGVKD. For the CDR3, the DNA is TGTGCCATCAGTGAGCCGGGGGGGACATCCTACGAGCAGTACGTC. Protein product: CAISEPGGTSYEQYV.

The genes are TRBV10-1 and TRBJ2-2, with 7 bases identical to TRBD1. CDR3 size: 14 residues. Germline values: CDR1 WNHNN, CDR2 SYGVQD (reference sequence). The trim removed 2 bases at V and 7 bases at J, leaving 4 bases unmatched. CDR3 DNA: TGCGCCAGCAGTGAGGGACAGGCTGTCGGGGAGCTGTTTTTT. Protein sequence: CASSEGQAVGELFF.

This clone was counted a few times. The chain carries TRBV11-2 and TRBJ1-3; D gene ambiguous. CDR1 is SGHAT, CDR2 FQNNGV, per germline. This CDR3 is 15 amino acids long. V dropped 1 base and J dropped 0 bases, with 7 bases sitting between them. CDR3 sequence: CASSLGGVSGNTIYF. In DNA, the CDR3 is TGTGCCAGCAGCTTAGGGGGAGTCTCTGGAAACACCATATATTTT.

This clone was observed a few times. The chain is built from TRBV30 and TRBJ1-2; D is ambiguous. The V end was cut by 8 bases, the J end by 2 bases, with 9 bases between. CDR3 length: 11 residues. Germline V gene data show CDR1 as GTSNPN and CDR2 as SVGIG (reference sequence). CDR3 nucleotide sequence: TGTGCCACTCCCGAGAACTATGGCTACACCTTC. This codes for CATPENYGYTF.

The chain is built from TRBV7-2 and TRBJ1-6; D might be TRBD1 (6 bases). V lost 4 bases, J lost 14 bases, and 18 bases lay in between. The germline gives CDR1 SGHTA, CDR2 FQGNSA. This CDR3 has 14 residues. The DNA for the CDR3 is TGTGCCAGCAGCTCACAGGGTGGTGGATTGACCCTCCACTTT. Its protein product is CASSSQGGGLTLHF.

This clone has only a few counts. The chain couples TRBV6-5 to TRBJ2-7, with TRBD2 as a possible D gene (6 bases). Per the germline V gene, CDR1 is MNHEY and CDR2 is SVGAGI. The CDR3 extends over 14 amino acids. V lost 4 bases to trimming and J lost 5 bases, with 15 bases between them. This chain's CDR3 is CASSSGGRGHEQYV. The CDR3 nucleotides read TGTGCCAGCAGTTCCGGAGGGAGAGGCCACGAGCAGTACGTC.

This clone was counted only a few times. Germline is not matched at one junction end, which may reflect a read error. This chain joins TRBV5-1 and TRBJ1-2; 9 bases are shared with TRBD1. The CDR3 covers 17 residues. CDR1 is SGHRS and CDR2 is YFSETQ in the germline V gene. CDR3 amino acids: CASSLASMGQGSYGYSF. The CDR3 DNA reads as TGCGCCAGCAGCTTGGCCTCAATGGGACAGGGATCCTATGGCTACTCCTTC.

This clone was counted between two and nine times. The chain links TRBV19 to TRBJ1-4; the D is unclear. CDR1 LNHDA and CDR2 SQIVND come from the germline V gene (reference sequence). This CDR3 region has 13 residues. Trimming stripped 8 bases from V and 3 bases from J, with 10 bases between. CDR3 nucleotide sequence: TGTGCCAGTGGTAGGTCGGCTAATGAAAAACTGTTTTTT. It yields the protein CASGRSANEKLFF.

The chain recombines TRBV11-3 with TRBJ1-1; D is uncertain. The CDR3 runs to 14 residues. Germline lookup yields CDR1 SGHNT and CDR2 YENEEA. V lost 5 bases, J lost 5 bases, and 15 bases lay in between. The CDR3 region has the DNA TGTGCCAGCAGCCGTGGAGCCGCGGAGACTGAAGCTTTCTTT. Its translation: CASSRGAAETEAFF.

The chain employs TRBV7-2 and TRBJ2-5; TRBD2 matches at 9 bases. The V gene's germline CDR1 is SGHTA and CDR2 FQGNSA. V lost 4 bases, J lost 1 base, and 4 bases stayed unmatched. The CDR3 runs 15 residues. Here the CDR3 reads CASSYQRGVQETQYF. CDR3 nucleotide sequence: TGTGCCAGCAGCTACCAGCGGGGGGTCCAAGAGACCCAGTACTTC.

The chain combines TRBV7-3 with TRBJ2-3; 9 bases are shared with TRBD1. This CDR3 has 16 amino acids. CDR1 and CDR2 from the germline V gene are SGHTA and FQGTGA. Trimming removed 2 bases from V and 5 bases from J; junction bases left unmatched: 8. The chain's CDR3 is CASSLGDRAQGDTQYF. For the CDR3, the DNA is TGTGCCAGCAGCTTAGGGGACAGGGCCCAGGGAGATACGCAGTATTTT.

This clone was detected a few times. The chain carries TRBV5-8 and TRBJ1-4; the D gene is possibly TRBD1 (6 bases). V was trimmed by 4 bases and J by 3 bases, leaving 13 bases between them. Germline CDR1 and CDR2: SGHTS and YDEGEE. The CDR3 extends over 15 amino acids. The CDR3 DNA is TGTGCCAGCAGCACCACAGGGTTTCCTAATGAAAAACTGTTTTTT. Protein product: CASSTTGFPNEKLFF.

This rearrangement joins TRBV19 to TRBJ1-1; possible D gene TRBD1, 5 bases. The V end lost 5 bases, the J end lost 10 bases, and 17 bases lay between the germline ends. Germline CDR1 and CDR2: LNHDA and SQIVND (reference sequence). CDR3 size: 13 residues. CDR3 in DNA: TGTGCCAGTAGTCCAGGAGGGGAGGCGGTAGCTTTCTTT. This encodes CASSPGGEAVAFF. The full variable domain, completed using reference TRBV19 and TRBJ1-1, is DGGITQSPKYLFRKEGQNVTLSCEQNLNHDAMYWYRQDPGQGLRLIYYSQIVNDFQKGDIAEGYSVSREKKESFPLTVTSAQKNPTAFYLCASSPGGEAVAFFGQGTRLTVV.

In its sample, this clone was seen a few times. The chain combines TRBV5-8 with TRBJ1-5; D possibly corresponds to TRBD1 (5 bases). Germline values: CDR1 SGHTS, CDR2 YDEGEE. The CDR3 totals 14 residues. Deletions cut 4 bases from V and 7 bases from J, with 15 bases between. The CDR3 here is CASSRREVRQPQHF. For the CDR3, the DNA is TGTGCCAGCAGCCGCAGGGAGGTGAGACAGCCCCAGCATTTT.

This clone has just a few counts. The chain employs TRBV9 and TRBJ2-5; tentatively, D is TRBD1 (6 bases). The CDR3 totals 14 residues. Germline CDR1 SGDLS, CDR2 YYNGEE. V was shortened by 1 base and J by 5 bases, with 12 bases between the two germline ends. In DNA, the CDR3 is TGTGCCAGCAGCGTAAGGGGGACCACCGAGACCCAGTACTTC. It is translated as CASSVRGTTETQYF. The full variable domain, completed using reference TRBV9 and TRBJ2-5, is DSGVTQTPKHLITATGQRVTLRCSPRSGDLSVYWYQQSLDQGLQFLIQYYNGEERAKGNILERFSAQQFPDLHSELNLSSLELGDSALYFCASSVRGTTETQYFGPGTRLLVL.

The CDR3 loop is CASSLYRGSPGANVLTF. CDR3 DNA sequence: TGTGCCAGCAGTTTGTACAGGGGATCCCCTGGGGCCAACGTCCTGACTTTC. The chain uses TRBV27 and TRBJ2-6, with 7 bases lining up with TRBD1. The CDR3 extends over 17 amino acids. Germline CDR1 reads MNHEY; CDR2 reads SMNVEV (reference sequence). V shed 3 bases, J shed 2 bases, and the junction held 7 bases outside the gene matches.

This chain links TRBV6-5 with TRBJ2-5; no reliable D call. Near its end, the DNA agrees better with TRBJ2-7, so the J call may be wrong. Looked up from germline, CDR1 is MNHEY and CDR2 is SVGAGI. The CDR3 totals 12 residues. The CDR3 reads CASTSPSYEQYF. The CDR3 coding sequence is TGTGCCAGCACATCGCCGTCCTACGAGCAGTACTTC.

This clone was counted only a few times. The chain couples TRBV6-1 to TRBJ1-2; 10 positions match TRBD1. The CDR3 has 15 amino acids. With V trimmed by 8 bases and J by 2 bases, 8 bases remained unmatched. Germline CDR1 reads MNHNS; CDR2 reads SASEGT. This CDR3 reads CASLEGTGANYGYTF. CDR3 bases: TGTGCCAGCCTCGAAGGGACAGGGGCAAACTATGGCTACACCTTC.

The CDR3 DNA reads TGTGCCAGCAGTTATCTGGGACAGACCTACGAGCAGTACTTC. The encoded protein is CASSYLGQTYEQYF. This rearrangement joins TRBV6-5 to TRBJ2-7; 7 bases are shared with TRBD1. J gave up 2 bases and V 3 bases, and 4 bases lay outside the gene matches. This CDR3 comprises 14 residues. The germline gives CDR1 MNHEY, CDR2 SVGAGI.

In this sample, this clone turned up a few times. The J gene is TRBJ2-2, the V gene TRBV5-1; 9 nucleotides match TRBD2. V was pared by 5 bases and J by 5 bases, with 7 bases of the junction left unmatched. The CDR3 extends over 15 amino acids. The germline V gene encodes CDR1 SGHRS and CDR2 YFSETQ. CDR3 sequence (DNA): TGCGCCAGCAGTTTCTCTAGCGGGGAAACCGGGGAGCTGTTTTTT. This gives the protein CASSFSSGETGELFF.

The CDR3: CASRPGQRGGYTF. The CDR3 region has the DNA TGTGCCAGCAGACCCGGACAGCGAGGTGGCTACACCTTC. This chain links TRBV28 with TRBJ1-2; tentative D call: TRBD1 (6 bases). The V gene's germline CDR1 is MDHEN and CDR2 SYDVKM. The CDR3 covers 13 residues. V lost 6 bases and J 7 bases, leaving 15 bases between the germline ends.

The chain employs TRBV4-3 and TRBJ2-2; 10 bases are a match to TRBD2. The length of the CDR3 is 18 residues. Germline CDR1 LGHNA, CDR2 YSLEER. The junction had 8 bases not matched to a gene; V was cut back by 1 base and J by 3 bases. In DNA form, the CDR3 reads TGCGCCAGCAGCCAAGGGATTAGCGGGGGGCCTCACACCGGGGAGCTGTTTTTT. Translation: CASSQGISGGPHTGELFF.